This is a list of T cell receptor beta chains from one sample in a study of Ad26.COV2.S vaccination and SARS-CoV-2 variants. The data were produced by immunoSEQ multiplex PCR, yet TCRdb's version contains in-frame clones alone and is incomplete. The sample lists some 370,000 clones, roughly 85% occurring once. The source material was peripheral blood, sampled in a trial of Ad26.COV2.S vaccine versus placebo. The receptors were sampled from a person aged 18-65 years who received the Ad26.COV2.S COVID-19 vaccine or a placebo. CDR3s include the opening cysteine and the closing phenylalanine or tryptophan. A D gene is named only where the DNA matches it firmly. Some rows have no size entry. The others give once, few or many, or a class for an expanded clone.

J gene: TRBJ1-6; clone size: .; D gene: .; V gene: TRBV6-5; CDR3 protein: CASSYIRVYGSPLHF; CDR3 DNA: TGTGCCAGCAGTTACATCAGGGTCTATGGGTCACCCCTCCACTTT
J gene: TRBJ1-2; clone size: .; D gene: .; V gene: TRBV6-1; CDR3 protein: CASSEENHGYTF; CDR3 DNA: TGTGCCAGCAGTGAGGAAAACCATGGCTACACCTTC
J gene: TRBJ1-5; clone size: .; D gene: .; V gene: TRBV12-5; CDR3 protein: CASGPGRNQPQHF; CDR3 DNA: TGTGCTAGTGGCCCCGGACGGAATCAGCCCCAGCATTTT
J gene: TRBJ1-4; clone size: .; D gene: .; V gene: TRBV15; CDR3 protein: CATSREEPPNEKLFF; CDR3 DNA: TGTGCCACCAGCAGAGAGGAACCCCCTAATGAAAAACTGTTTTTT
J gene: TRBJ2-1; clone size: few; D gene: TRBD2; V gene: TRBV3-1/TRBV3-2; CDR3 protein: CASSQEAGGANEQFF; CDR3 DNA: TGTGCCAGCAGCCAAGAAGCGGGGGGAGCAAATGAGCAGTTCTTC
J gene: TRBJ1-1; clone size: .; D gene: TRBD1; V gene: TRBV7-9; CDR3 protein: CASSKRQGMNTEAFF; CDR3 DNA: TGTGCCAGCAGCAAAAGACAGGGAATGAACACTGAAGCTTTCTTT
J gene: TRBJ1-5; clone size: .; D gene: TRBD1; V gene: TRBV7-2; CDR3 protein: CASSMTGLGNQPQHF; CDR3 DNA: TGTGCCAGCAGCATGACAGGGCTGGGCAATCAGCCCCAGCATTTT
J gene: TRBJ2-7; clone size: .; D gene: .; V gene: TRBV5-1; CDR3 protein: CASSVSGRDYEQYF; CDR3 DNA: TGCGCCAGCAGTGTCAGTGGACGCGACTACGAGCAGTACTTC
J gene: TRBJ1-5; clone size: .; D gene: .; V gene: TRBV4-3; CDR3 protein: CASSRRLDSRQPQHF; CDR3 DNA: TGCGCCAGCAGCCGCAGATTGGACAGTCGGCAGCCCCAGCATTTT
J gene: TRBJ2-3; clone size: once; D gene: TRBD2; V gene: TRBV5-4; CDR3 protein: CASSFWTSGGDTQYF; CDR3 DNA: TGTGCCAGCAGCTTCTGGACTAGCGGGGGAGATACGCAGTATTTT
J gene: TRBJ1-1; clone size: .; D gene: .; V gene: TRBV29-1; CDR3 protein: CSVGPLNTEAFF; CDR3 DNA: TGCAGCGTTGGACCGCTGAACACTGAAGCTTTCTTT
J gene: TRBJ2-5; clone size: once; D gene: .; V gene: TRBV11-3; CDR3 protein: CASSAQWGKGSETQYF; CDR3 DNA: TGTGCCAGCAGCGCCCAATGGGGAAAGGGGAGCGAGACCCAGTACTTC
J gene: TRBJ1-2; clone size: once; D gene: .; V gene: TRBV2; CDR3 protein: CASSPPGRVAGYTF; CDR3 DNA: TGTGCCAGCAGTCCCCCGGGCAGGGTGGCTGGCTACACCTTC
J gene: TRBJ2-1; clone size: .; D gene: .; V gene: TRBV5-4; CDR3 protein: CASSPPPDIGQFF; CDR3 DNA: TGTGCCAGCAGCCCCCCACCGGACATAGGGCAGTTCTTC
J gene: TRBJ2-5; clone size: .; D gene: TRBD2; V gene: TRBV6-5; CDR3 protein: CASSHGLAGGPQYF; CDR3 DNA: TGTGCCAGCAGTCATGGACTAGCGGGAGGGCCCCAGTACTTC
J gene: TRBJ1-2; clone size: .; D gene: TRBD1; V gene: TRBV5-1; CDR3 protein: CASSSGTGGEYGYTF; CDR3 DNA: TGCGCCAGCAGCTCCGGGACAGGGGGGGAGTATGGCTACACCTTC
J gene: TRBJ2-6; clone size: .; D gene: .; V gene: TRBV5-4; CDR3 protein: CASSRVGSGANVLTF; CDR3 DNA: TGTGCCAGCAGCCGTGTGGGATCTGGGGCCAACGTCCTGACTTTC
J gene: TRBJ2-3; clone size: once; D gene: .; V gene: TRBV1; CDR3 protein: CTSSPPRPGTSGGPFTDTQYF; CDR3 DNA: TGCACCAGCAGCCCCCCCCGCCCCGGGACTAGCGGGGGGCCGTTCACAGATACGCAGTATTTT